This T cell receptor beta chain was identified during a study of T cell responses to AZD1222 COVID-19 vaccine. About this clone itself: What it binds is unknown.

V was shortened by 1 base and J by 0 bases, with 9 bases between the two germline ends. In germline, CDR1 is SGHAT, CDR2 FQNNGV. There are 15 residues in the CDR3. Method: immunoSEQ multiplex PCR; TCRdb's copy keeps in-frame clones and lacks some. The table has about 140,000 clones, more than 75% seen once. General observations from the study: The breadth and depth of Spike-specific TCRs increased once two AZD1222 doses had been given. With dominance at 160-218 and 743-854, vaccine-associated CD4 TCRs spanned spike. Repertoire sampling happened only post peak T cell response.

The specimen was peripheral blood, collected 28 days after the second AZD1222 dose. This TCR came from an adult who received the AZD1222 COVID-19 vaccine. This chain connects TRBV11-2 to TRBJ1-2, with no clear D. The DNA of the CDR3 is TGTGCCAGCAGCTTAGCGACGGATGCTAACTATGGCTACACCTTC. This codes for CASSLATDANYGYTF. The whole variable domain, filled in from reference TRBV11-2 and TRBJ1-2, reads EAGVAQSPRYKIIEKRQSVAFWCNPISGHATLYWYQQILGQGPKLLIQFQNNGVVDDSQLPKDRFSAERLKGVDSTLKIQPAKLEDSAVYLCASSLATDANYGYTFGSGTRLTVV.